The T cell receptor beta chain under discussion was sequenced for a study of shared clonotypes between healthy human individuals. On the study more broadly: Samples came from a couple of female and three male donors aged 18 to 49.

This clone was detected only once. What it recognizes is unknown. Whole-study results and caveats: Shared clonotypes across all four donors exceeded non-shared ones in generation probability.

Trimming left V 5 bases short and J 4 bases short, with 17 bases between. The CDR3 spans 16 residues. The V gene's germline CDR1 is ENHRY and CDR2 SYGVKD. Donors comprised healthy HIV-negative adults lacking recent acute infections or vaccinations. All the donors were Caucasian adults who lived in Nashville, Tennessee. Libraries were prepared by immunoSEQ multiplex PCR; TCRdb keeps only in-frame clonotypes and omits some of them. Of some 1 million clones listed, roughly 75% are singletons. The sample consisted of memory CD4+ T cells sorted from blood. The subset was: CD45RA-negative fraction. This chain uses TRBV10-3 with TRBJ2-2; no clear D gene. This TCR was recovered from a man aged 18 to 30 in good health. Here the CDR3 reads CAISLTVLQSTGELFF. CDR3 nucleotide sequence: TGTGCCATCAGTTTAACAGTTTTACAAAGCACCGGGGAGCTGTTTTTT.